This T cell receptor (beta chain) was found in a study of cytomegalovirus exposure and HLA in healthy donors. Study-wide findings and caveats: Previous analysis showed most TCR beta V segments were productive about 87% or about 30% of the time.

The PCR ran on 60 Vbeta and 13 Jbeta primers. Measured with immunoSEQ multiplex PCR; TCRdb has only the in-frame clones, and not every one. The top ten hold roughly 1.8% of the sample, which has some 160,000 clones, 75% to 90% seen once. Likely unrecorded immune exposures existed in these nominally healthy donors. Of note for this clone: The antigen is unknown.

V lost 6 bases and J 3 bases, leaving 23 bases between the germline ends. Germline values: CDR1 SEHNR, CDR2 FQNEAQ (reference sequence). CDR3 size: 18 residues. V is TRBV7-9 and J is TRBJ2-2; D gene unclear. Source material: PBMCs. The sequence derives from a woman aged 18-30 years in good health and CMV-seronegative. CDR3 sequence: CASSEESVGDVDTGELFF. CDR3 in DNA: TGTGCCAGCAGTGAAGAATCAGTAGGAGATGTCGACACCGGGGAGCTGTTTTTT.